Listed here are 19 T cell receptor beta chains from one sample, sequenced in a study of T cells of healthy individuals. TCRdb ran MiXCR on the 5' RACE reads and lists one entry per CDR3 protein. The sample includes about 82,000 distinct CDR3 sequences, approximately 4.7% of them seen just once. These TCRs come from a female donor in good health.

CDR3 amino acids: CASSSLETGGWYQPQHF. The CDR3 DNA follows: TGTGCCAGTAGTTCCCTTGAGACAGGGGGCTGGTATCAGCCCCAGCATTTT. The chain carries TRBV19 and TRBJ1-5; TRBD1 aligns across 10 bases. The CDR3 has 17 amino acids. In germline, CDR1 is LNHDA, CDR2 SQIVND (reference sequence). V dropped 5 bases and J dropped 5; count of bases not matched to a gene: 12.

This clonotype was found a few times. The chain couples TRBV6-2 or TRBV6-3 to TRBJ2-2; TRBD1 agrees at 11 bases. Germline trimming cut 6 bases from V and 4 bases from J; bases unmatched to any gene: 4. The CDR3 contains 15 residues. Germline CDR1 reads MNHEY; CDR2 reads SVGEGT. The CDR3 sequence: CASSGQGASTGELFF. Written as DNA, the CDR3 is TGTGCCAGCAGCGGACAGGGGGCCAGCACCGGGGAGCTGTTTTTT.

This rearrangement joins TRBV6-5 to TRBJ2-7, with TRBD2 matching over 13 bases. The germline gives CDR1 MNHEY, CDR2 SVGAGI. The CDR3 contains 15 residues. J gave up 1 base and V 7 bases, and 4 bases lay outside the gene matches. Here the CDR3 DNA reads TGTGCCAGCAAACCGGGACTAGCGGGGTCCTACGAGCAGTACTTC. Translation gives CASKPGLAGSYEQYF.

CDR3: CASSKGQGPTDTQYF. CDR3 nucleotide sequence: TGTGCCAGCAGCAAGGGACAGGGGCCCACAGATACGCAGTATTTT. V and J are TRBV6-2 or TRBV6-3 and TRBJ2-3, with TRBD1 matching 10 bases. The CDR3 contains 15 residues. Germline V gene lookup returns CDR1 MNHEY and CDR2 SVGEGT. Losses at the gene ends were 6 bases for V and 2 bases for J; bases not matched to a gene: 5.

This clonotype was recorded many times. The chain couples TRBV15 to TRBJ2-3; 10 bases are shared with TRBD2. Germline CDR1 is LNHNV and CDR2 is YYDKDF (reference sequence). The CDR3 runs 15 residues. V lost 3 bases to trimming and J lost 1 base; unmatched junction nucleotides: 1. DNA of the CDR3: TGTGCCACCAGCAGGGGGACTAGCGGCACAGATACGCAGTATTTT. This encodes CATSRGTSGTDTQYF.

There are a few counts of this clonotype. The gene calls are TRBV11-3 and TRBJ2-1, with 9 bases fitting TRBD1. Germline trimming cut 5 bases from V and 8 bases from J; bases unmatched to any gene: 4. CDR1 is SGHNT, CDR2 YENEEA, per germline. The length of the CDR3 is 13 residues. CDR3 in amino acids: CASSKTGGDEQFF. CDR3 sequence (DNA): TGTGCCAGCAGCAAAACAGGGGGCGATGAGCAGTTCTTC.

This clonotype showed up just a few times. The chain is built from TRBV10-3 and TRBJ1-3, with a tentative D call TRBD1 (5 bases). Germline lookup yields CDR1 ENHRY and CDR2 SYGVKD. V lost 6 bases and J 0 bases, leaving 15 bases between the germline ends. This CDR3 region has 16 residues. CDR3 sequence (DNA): TGTGCCATCAGGGTCCCGACAGATCACTCTGGAAACACCATATATTTT. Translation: CAIRVPTDHSGNTIYF.

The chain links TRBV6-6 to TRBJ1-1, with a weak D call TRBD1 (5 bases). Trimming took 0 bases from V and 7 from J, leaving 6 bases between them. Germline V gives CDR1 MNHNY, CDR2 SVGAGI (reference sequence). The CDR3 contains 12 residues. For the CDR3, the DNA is TGTGCCAGCAGTTACTCGGGACTTGAAGCTTTCTTT. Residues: CASSYSGLEAFF.

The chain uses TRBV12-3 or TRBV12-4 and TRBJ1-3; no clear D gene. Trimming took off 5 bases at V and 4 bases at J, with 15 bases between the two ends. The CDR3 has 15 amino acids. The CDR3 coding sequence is TGTGCCAGCAGTCCACCTCGCTGGATGGGAAACACCATATATTTT. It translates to CASSPPRWMGNTIYF.

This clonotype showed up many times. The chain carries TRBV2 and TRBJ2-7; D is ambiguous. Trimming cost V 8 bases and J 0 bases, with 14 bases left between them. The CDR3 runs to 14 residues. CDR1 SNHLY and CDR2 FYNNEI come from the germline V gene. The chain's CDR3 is CASSQTNFSYEQYF. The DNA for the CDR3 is TGTGCCAGCTCCCAGACAAACTTCTCCTACGAGCAGTACTTC.

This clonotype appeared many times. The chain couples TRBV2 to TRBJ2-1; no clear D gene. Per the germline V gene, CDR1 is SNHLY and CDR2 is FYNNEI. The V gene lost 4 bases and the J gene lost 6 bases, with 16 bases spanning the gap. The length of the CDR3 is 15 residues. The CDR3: CASSGRQSGGNEQFF. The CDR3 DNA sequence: TGTGCCAGCAGTGGACGTCAGAGTGGCGGCAATGAGCAGTTCTTC.

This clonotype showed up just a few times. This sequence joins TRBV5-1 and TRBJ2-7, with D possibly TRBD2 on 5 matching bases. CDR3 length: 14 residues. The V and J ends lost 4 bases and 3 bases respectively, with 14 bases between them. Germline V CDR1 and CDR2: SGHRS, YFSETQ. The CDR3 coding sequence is TGCGCCAGCAGCACCCGGCCCAGCGGCTACGAGCAGTACTTC. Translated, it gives CASSTRPSGYEQYF.

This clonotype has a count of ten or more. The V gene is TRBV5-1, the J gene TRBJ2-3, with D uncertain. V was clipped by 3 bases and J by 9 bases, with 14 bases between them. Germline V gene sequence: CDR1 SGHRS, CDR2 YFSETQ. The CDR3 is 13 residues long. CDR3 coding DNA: TGCGCCAGCAGCTCTCCCCCGTTAGTGACGCAGTATTTT. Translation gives CASSSPPLVTQYF.

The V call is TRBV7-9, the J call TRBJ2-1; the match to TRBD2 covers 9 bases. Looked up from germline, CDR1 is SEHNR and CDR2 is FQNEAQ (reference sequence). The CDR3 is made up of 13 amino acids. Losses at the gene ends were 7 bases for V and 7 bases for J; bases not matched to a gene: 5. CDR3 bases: TGTGCCAGCATTAGCGGGAGTAAAAATGAGCAGTTCTTC. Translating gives CASISGSKNEQFF.

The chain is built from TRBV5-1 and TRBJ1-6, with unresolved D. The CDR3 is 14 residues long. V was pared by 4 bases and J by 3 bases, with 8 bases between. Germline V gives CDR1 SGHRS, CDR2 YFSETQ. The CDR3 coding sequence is TGCGCCAGCAGCCCCGTGGGCTATAATTCACCCCTCCACTTT. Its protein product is CASSPVGYNSPLHF.

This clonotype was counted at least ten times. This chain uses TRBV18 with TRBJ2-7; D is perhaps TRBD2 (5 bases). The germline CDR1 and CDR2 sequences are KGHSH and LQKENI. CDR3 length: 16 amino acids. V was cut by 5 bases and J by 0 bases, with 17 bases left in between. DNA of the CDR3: TGTGCCAGCTCAGAGTTTGGCGGGTTTAGCTCCTACGAGCAGTACTTC. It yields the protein CASSEFGGFSSYEQYF.

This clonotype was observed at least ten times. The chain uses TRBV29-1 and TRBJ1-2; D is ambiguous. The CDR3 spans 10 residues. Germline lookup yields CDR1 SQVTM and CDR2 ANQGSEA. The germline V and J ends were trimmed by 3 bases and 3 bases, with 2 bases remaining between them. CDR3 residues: CSVDDYGYTF. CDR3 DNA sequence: TGCAGCGTTGACGACTATGGCTACACCTTC.

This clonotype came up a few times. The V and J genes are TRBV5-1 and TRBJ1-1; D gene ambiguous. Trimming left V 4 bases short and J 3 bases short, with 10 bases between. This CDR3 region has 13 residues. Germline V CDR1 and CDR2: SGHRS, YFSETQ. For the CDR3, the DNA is TGCGCCAGCAGCGATACACCGCACACTGAAGCTTTCTTT. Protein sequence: CASSDTPHTEAFF.

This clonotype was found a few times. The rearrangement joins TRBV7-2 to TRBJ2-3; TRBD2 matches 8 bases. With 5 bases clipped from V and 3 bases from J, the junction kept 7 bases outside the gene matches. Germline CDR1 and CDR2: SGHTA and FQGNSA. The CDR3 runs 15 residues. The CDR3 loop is CASSPIGLATDTQYF. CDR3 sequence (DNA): TGTGCCAGCAGCCCCATCGGACTAGCAACAGATACGCAGTATTTT.